These 9 T cell receptor beta chains were sequenced from one sample in a study of cytomegalovirus exposure and HLA in healthy donors. The method was immunoSEQ multiplex PCR; TCRdb's version includes in-frame clones alone and lacks a portion of them. The repertoire holds around 200,000 clones, with around 81% as singletons. Material: PBMCs. The receptors originated from a woman in her late teens or twenties in good health and CMV-seropositive.

This chain joins TRBV7-8 and TRBJ2-3, with TRBD1 identical over 7 bases. The CDR3 loop spans 15 amino acids. The germline V gene has CDR1 SGHVS and CDR2 FQNEAQ. J gave up 0 bases and V 1 base, and 1 base lay outside the gene matches. CDR3 amino acids: CASSLDRGSTDTQYF. In DNA form, the CDR3 reads TGTGCCAGCAGCTTAGACAGGGGAAGCACAGATACGCAGTATTTT. Supplemented by reference TRBV7-8 and TRBJ2-3, the full variable domain reads GAGVSQSPRYKVAKRGQDVALRCDPISGHVSLFWYQQALGQGPEFLTYFQNEAQLDKSGLPSDRFFAERPEGSVSTLKIQRTQQEDSAVYLCASSLDRGSTDTQYFGPGTRLTVL.

The genes are TRBV7-9 and TRBJ2-7; 8 bases match TRBD1. Germline V gene sequence: CDR1 SEHNR, CDR2 FQNEAQ (reference sequence). V lost 4 bases to trimming and J lost 0 bases; unmatched junction nucleotides: 17. This CDR3 has 19 amino acids. The CDR3 sequence is CASSSRGGQGDLSSYEQYF. The CDR3 coding sequence is TGTGCCAGCAGCTCTAGAGGTGGACAGGGCGACTTAAGCTCCTACGAGCAGTACTTC.

The chain joins TRBV14 to TRBJ2-7; 9 nucleotides match TRBD1. Trimming took 6 bases from V and 5 from J; bases not matched to a gene: 11. CDR1 and CDR2 from the germline V gene are SGHDN and FVKESK. There are 15 residues in the CDR3. CDR3 region: CASRPAGTGNHEQYF. The CDR3 region has the DNA TGTGCCAGCAGGCCTGCCGGGACAGGGAACCACGAGCAGTACTTC.

The chain recombines TRBV7-8 with TRBJ2-7; TRBD2 matches 7 bases. The germline V gene has CDR1 SGHVS and CDR2 FQNEAQ. Trimming removed 3 bases from V and 3 bases from J; junction bases left unmatched: 8. The CDR3 runs to 15 residues. The CDR3 DNA is TGTGCCAGCAGCTTGGCTAGAGCGGGGATCTACGAGCAGTACTTC. Translation gives CASSLARAGIYEQYF.

The CDR3 loop reads CASRREDTQYF. Written as DNA, the CDR3 is TGCGCCAGCAGGAGGGAAGATACGCAGTATTTT. The rearrangement links TRBV10-2 to TRBJ2-3; the D gene is possibly TRBD2 (5 bases). Germline values: CDR1 WSHSY, CDR2 SAAADI. The CDR3 consists of 11 residues. V was pared by 6 bases and J by 5 bases, with 6 bases between.

This clone is a singleton in its sample. This chain uses TRBV5-1 with TRBJ2-7; D is uncertain. Trimming removed 1 base at V and 4 bases at J, with 18 bases between. The germline V gene has CDR1 SGHRS and CDR2 YFSETQ. The CDR3 loop spans 16 amino acids. The CDR3 here is CASSLNPSETDYEQYF. The CDR3 DNA sequence: TGCGCCAGCAGCTTGAATCCGAGCGAAACCGATTACGAGCAGTACTTC.

This clone showed up just once. Other DNA sequences in this sample translate to the same CDR3. The chain joins TRBV9 to TRBJ1-1, with TRBD1 matching over 7 bases. The CDR3 is 13 amino acids. Germline V CDR1 and CDR2: SGDLS, YYNGEE. J was trimmed by 4 bases and V by 2 bases; bases with no gene match: 2. The DNA of the CDR3 is TGTGCCAGCAGCGTCTCAGGGGGCACTGAAGCTTTCTTT. Translating it yields CASSVSGGTEAFF.

The rearrangement links TRBV14 to TRBJ1-2, with D unresolved. Trimming cost V 0 bases and J 4 bases, with 12 bases left between them. Germline assignment: CDR1 SGHDN and CDR2 FVKESK. This CDR3 region has 15 residues. This CDR3 reads CASSQDFRFAYGYTF. CDR3 in DNA: TGTGCCAGCAGCCAAGATTTCCGGTTTGCCTATGGCTACACCTTC.

The rearrangement links TRBV5-1 to TRBJ2-3; D unresolved. CDR1 is SGHRS, CDR2 YFSETQ, per germline. This CDR3 spans 16 amino acids. V shed 3 bases and J shed 4 bases, with 18 bases lying between them. The CDR3 nucleotides read TGCGCCAGCAGCTCGCGTTCAGGTTATTTGCCAGATACGCAGTATTTT. Protein product: CASSSRSGYLPDTQYF.